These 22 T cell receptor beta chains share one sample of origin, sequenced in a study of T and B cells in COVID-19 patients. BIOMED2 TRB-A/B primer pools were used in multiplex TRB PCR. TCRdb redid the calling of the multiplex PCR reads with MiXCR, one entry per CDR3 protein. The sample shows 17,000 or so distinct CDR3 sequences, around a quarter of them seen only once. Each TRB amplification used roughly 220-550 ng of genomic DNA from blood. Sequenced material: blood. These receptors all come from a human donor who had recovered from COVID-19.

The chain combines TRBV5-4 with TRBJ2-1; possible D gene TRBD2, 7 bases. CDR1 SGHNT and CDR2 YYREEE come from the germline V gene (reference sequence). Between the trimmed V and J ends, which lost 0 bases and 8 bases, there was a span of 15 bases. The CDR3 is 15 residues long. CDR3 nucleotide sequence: TGTGCCAGCAGCTTGGGGGGGGGGCTTATGGATGAGCAGTTCTTC. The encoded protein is CASSLGGGLMDEQFF.

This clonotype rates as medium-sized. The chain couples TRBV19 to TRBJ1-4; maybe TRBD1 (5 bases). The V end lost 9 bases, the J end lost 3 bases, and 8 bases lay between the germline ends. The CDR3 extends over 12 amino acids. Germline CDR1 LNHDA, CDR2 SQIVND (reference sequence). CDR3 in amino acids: CASKGSNEKLFF. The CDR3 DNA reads TGTGCCAGCAAGGGGTCTAATGAAAAACTGTTTTTT.

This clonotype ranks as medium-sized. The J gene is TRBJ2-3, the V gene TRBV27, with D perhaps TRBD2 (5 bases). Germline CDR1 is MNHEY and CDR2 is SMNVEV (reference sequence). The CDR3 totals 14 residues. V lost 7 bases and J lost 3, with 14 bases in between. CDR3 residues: CASMLSGGTDTQYF. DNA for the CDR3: TGTGCCAGCATGTTGAGCGGTGGTACAGATACGCAGTATTTT.

Here the CDR3 reads CATSRDGTGKGQPQHF. In DNA, the CDR3 is TGTGCCACCAGCAGAGATGGGACAGGGAAGGGTCAGCCCCAGCATTTT. The gene calls are TRBV15 and TRBJ1-5; 9 bases match TRBD1. Per the germline V gene, CDR1 is LNHNV and CDR2 is YYDKDF (reference sequence). V trimming: 0 bases; J trimming: 6 bases; junction bases outside the gene matches: 6. This CDR3 is 16 amino acids long.

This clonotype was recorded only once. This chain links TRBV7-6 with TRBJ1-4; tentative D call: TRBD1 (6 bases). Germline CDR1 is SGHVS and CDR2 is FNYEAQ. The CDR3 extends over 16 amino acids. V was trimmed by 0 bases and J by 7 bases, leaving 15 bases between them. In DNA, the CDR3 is TGTGCCAGCAGCTTAGCGGTCCCAGGGGCGGGTGAAAAACTGTTTTTT. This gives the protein CASSLAVPGAGEKLFF.

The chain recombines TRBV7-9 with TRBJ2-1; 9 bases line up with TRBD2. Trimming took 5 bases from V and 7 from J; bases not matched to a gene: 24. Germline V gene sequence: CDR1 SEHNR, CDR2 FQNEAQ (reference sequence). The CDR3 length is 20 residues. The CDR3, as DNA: TGTGCCAGCAGCGACCTACGCGGGGGGGCCACAAGCGGTCGGGGGAATGAGCAGTTCTTC. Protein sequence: CASSDLRGGATSGRGNEQFF.

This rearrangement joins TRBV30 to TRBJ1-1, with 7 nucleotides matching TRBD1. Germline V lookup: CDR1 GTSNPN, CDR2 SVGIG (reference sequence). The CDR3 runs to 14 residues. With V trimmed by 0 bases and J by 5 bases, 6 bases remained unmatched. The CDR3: CAWSVIRGGTEAFF. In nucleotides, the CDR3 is TGTGCCTGGAGTGTAATCAGGGGGGGAACTGAAGCTTTCTTT.

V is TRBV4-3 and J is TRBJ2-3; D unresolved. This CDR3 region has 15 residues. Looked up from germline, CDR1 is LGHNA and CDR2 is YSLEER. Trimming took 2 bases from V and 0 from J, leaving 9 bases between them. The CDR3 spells CASSQPYPSTDTQYF. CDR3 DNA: TGCGCCAGCAGCCAACCCTACCCTAGCACAGATACGCAGTATTTT.

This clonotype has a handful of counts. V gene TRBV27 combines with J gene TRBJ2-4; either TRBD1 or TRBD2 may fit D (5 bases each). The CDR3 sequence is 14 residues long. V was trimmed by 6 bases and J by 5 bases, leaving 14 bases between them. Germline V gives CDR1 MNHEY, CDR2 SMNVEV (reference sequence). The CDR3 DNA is TGTGCCAGCAGCCTACGGGGCCCCCAAAACATTCAGTACTTC. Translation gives CASSLRGPQNIQYF.

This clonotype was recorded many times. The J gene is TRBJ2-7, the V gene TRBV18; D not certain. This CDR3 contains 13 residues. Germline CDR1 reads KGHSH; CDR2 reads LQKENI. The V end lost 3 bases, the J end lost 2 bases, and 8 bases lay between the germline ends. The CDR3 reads CASSPRLTYEQYF. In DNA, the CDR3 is TGTGCCAGCTCACCGCGTCTGACCTACGAGCAGTACTTC.

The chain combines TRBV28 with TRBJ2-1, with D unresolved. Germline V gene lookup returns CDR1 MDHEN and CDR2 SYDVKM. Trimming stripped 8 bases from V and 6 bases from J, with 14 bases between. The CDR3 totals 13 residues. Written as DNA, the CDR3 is TGTGCCAGCCGAAAAGGAATTTCCAATGAGCAGTTCTTC. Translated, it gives CASRKGISNEQFF.

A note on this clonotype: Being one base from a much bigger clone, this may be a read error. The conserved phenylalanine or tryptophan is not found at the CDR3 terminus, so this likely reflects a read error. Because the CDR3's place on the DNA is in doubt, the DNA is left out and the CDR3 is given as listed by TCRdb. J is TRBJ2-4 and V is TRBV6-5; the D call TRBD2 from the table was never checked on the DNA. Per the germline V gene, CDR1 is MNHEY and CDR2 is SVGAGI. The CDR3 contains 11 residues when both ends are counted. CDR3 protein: CASIERDIRYY.

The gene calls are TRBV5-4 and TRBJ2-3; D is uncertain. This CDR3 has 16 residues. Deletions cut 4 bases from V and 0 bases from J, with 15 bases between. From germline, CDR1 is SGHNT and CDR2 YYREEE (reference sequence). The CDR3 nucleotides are TGTGCCAGCAGCCGAGACGGGTCTATCAGCACAGATACGCAGTATTTT. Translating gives CASSRDGSISTDTQYF.

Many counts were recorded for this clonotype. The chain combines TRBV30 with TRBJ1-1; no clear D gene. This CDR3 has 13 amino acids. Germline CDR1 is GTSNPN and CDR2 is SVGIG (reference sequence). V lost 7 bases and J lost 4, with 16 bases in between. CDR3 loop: CAFSDPPGTEAFF. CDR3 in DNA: TGTGCCTTCTCGGACCCGCCGGGCACTGAAGCTTTCTTT. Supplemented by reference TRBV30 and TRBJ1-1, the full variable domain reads SQTIHQWPATLVQPVGSPLSLECTVEGTSNPNLYWYRQAAGRGLQLLFYSVGIGQISSEVPQNLSASRPQDRQFILSSKKLLLSDSGFYLCAFSDPPGTEAFFGQGTRLTVV.

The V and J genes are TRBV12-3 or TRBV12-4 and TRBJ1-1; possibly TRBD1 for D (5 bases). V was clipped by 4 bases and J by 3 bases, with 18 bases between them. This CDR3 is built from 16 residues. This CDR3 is CASSSGGGVVYTEAFF. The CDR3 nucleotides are TGTGCCAGCAGTTCTGGGGGGGGGGTCGTTTACACTGAAGCTTTCTTT.

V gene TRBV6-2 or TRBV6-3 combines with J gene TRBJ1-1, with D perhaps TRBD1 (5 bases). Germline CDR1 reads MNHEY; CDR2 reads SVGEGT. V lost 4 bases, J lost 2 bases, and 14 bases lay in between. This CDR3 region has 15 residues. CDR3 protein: CASSSPTTVNTEAFF. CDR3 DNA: TGTGCCAGCAGTTCTCCGACGACAGTCAACACTGAAGCTTTCTTT.

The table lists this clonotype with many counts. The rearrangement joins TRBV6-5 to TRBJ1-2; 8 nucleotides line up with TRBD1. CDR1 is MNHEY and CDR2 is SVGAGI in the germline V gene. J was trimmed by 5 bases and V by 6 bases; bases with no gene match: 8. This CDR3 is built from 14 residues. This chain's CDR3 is CASSHSTGAYGYTF. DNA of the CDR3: TGTGCCAGCAGCCACTCGACAGGGGCGTATGGCTACACCTTC.

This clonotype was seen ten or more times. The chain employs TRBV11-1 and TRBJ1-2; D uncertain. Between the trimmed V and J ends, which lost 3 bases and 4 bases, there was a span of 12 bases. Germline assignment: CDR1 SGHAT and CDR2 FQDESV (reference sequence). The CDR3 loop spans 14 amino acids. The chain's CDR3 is CASSLDPRFYGYTF. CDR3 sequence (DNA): TGTGCCAGCAGCTTGGATCCACGGTTCTATGGCTACACCTTC.

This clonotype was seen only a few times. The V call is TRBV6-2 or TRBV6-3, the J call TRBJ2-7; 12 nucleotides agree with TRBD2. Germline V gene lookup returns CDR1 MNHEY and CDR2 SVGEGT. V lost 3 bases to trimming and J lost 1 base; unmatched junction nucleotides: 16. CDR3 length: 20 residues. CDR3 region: CASSYERPTSGSWVSYEQYF. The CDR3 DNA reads TGTGCCAGCAGTTATGAACGACCGACTAGCGGGAGTTGGGTGTCCTACGAGCAGTACTTC.

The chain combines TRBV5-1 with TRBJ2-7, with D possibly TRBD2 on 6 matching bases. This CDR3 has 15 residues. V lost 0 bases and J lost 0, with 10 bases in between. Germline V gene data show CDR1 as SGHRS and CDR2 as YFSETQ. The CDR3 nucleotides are TGCGCCAGCAGCTTGGCTGCGGGGACCTCCTACGAGCAGTACTTC. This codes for CASSLAAGTSYEQYF.

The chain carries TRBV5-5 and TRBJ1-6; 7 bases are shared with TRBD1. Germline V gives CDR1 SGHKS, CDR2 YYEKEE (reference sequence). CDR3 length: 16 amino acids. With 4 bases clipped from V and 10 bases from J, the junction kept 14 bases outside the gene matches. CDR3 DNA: TGTGCCAGCAGCATTAGGACAGGACGAGGTGACTCACCCCTCCACTTT. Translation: CASSIRTGRGDSPLHF. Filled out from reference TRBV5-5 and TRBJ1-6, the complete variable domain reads DAGVTQSPTHLIKTRGQQVTLRCSPISGHKSVSWYQQVLGQGPQFIFQYYEKEERGRGNFPDRFSARQFPNYSSELNVNALLLGDSALYLCASSIRTGRGDSPLHFGNGTRLTVT.

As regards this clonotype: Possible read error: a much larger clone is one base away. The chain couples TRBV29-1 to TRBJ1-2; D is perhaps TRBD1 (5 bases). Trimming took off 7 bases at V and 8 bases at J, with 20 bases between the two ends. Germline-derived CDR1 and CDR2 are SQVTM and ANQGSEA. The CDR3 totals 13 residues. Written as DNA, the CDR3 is TGCAGCGCTCGGGACGGTGGTAGGGTCGGCTACACCTTC. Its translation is CSARDGGRVGYTF.